This TCR beta chain was captured by sequencing in a study of blood T cell repertoires in COVID-19. This CDR3 is 16 amino acids long. CDR1 and CDR2 (germline): GTSNPN, SVGIG (reference sequence). Trimming cost V 4 bases and J 0 bases, with 18 bases left between them. The table lists this clone with a count of one. Profiled with immunoSEQ multiplex PCR; TCRdb holds only in-frame clones, not every one. The top ten hold roughly 1.2% of the sample, which has some 170,000 clones, less than 90% seen once. The chain has TRBV30 and TRBJ1-1; possibly TRBD1 for D (5 bases). What was sequenced was PBMCs or T cells enriched from blood (not recorded which). The sequence was collected from a human donor with acute COVID-19. The donor label of this sample is uncertain. The CDR3 is CAWKGATWGVNTEAFF. The CDR3, as DNA: TGTGCCTGGAAAGGAGCCACGTGGGGCGTGAACACTGAAGCTTTCTTT.